This T cell receptor beta chain came from a study of CD8+CD57+ T cells in acquired aplastic anemia. Study outcomes and limitations: Controls and patients did not differ significantly in CD8+ Simpson's diversity. The number of CD8+ CDR3 sequences shared by patients and controls was twenty-nine.

Turning to this clonotype: Its cognate antigen is unknown.

The TCR beta profiling, which covered VDJ combination and CDR3 sequence, was carried out using genomic DNA as the template. TCRdb ran MiXCR on the reads and lists one entry per CDR3 protein. The table lists 200,000 to 250,000 distinct CDR3 sequences, more than 55% of them singletons, with roughly 53% in the top ten. For sequencing, patients were chosen who had shown expansion of CD8+CD57+ cells by flow cytometry. Among the patients, none had received any therapy at the time of blood sampling. The clonotype was recovered from a human donor with aplastic anemia. The sample taken for sequencing was sorted CD4+, CD8+, or CD8+CD57+ T cells (not recorded which) from PBMCs.

In DNA form, the CDR3 reads TGTGCCAGCAGAAAAGGGGTGGGCACGATCGGGGAGCTGTTTTTT. Translation: CASRKGVGTIGELFF. The chain carries TRBV2 and TRBJ2-2; tentative D call: TRBD1 (5 bases). This CDR3 has 15 residues. CDR1 is SNHLY and CDR2 is FYNNEI in the germline V gene. V was trimmed by 6 bases and J by 7 bases, leaving 18 bases between them.